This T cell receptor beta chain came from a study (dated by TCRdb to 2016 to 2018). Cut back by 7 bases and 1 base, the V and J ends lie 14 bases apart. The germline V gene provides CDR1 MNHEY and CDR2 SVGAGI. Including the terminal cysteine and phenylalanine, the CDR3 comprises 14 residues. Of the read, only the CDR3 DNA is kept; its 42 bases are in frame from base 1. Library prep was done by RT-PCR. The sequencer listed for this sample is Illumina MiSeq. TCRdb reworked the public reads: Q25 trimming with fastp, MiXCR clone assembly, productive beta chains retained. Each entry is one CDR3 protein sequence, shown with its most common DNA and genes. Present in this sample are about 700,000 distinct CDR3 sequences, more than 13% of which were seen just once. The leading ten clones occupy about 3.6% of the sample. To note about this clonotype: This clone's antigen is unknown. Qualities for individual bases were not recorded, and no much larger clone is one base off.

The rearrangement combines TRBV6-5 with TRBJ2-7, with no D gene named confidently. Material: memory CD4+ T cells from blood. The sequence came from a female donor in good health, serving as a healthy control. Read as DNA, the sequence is TGTGCCAGCACAAAGGGCCTATTATCCTACGAGCAGTACTTC. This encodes CASTKGLLSYEQYF.